The TCR beta chain under discussion was sequenced for a study of cytomegalovirus exposure and HLA in healthy donors. Regarding the study as a whole: It is likely that the observed cluster of highly shared sequence variants was a sequencing artifact. Productive rates of about 87% or about 30% were seen for most TCR beta V segments in an earlier analysis.

The germline CDR1 and CDR2 sequences are SGHTA and FQGNSA. V was pared by 5 bases and J by 4 bases, with 9 bases of the junction left unmatched. The CDR3 totals 17 residues. The PCR employed 60 Vbeta primers together with 13 Jbeta primers. Sequencing used immunoSEQ multiplex PCR; TCRdb keeps in-frame clones, though not all of them. Counted here are about 120,000 clones, roughly a tenth occurring once; the ten biggest clones make up approximately 3%. About this clone itself: Its matching antigen is unknown.

Unrecorded immune exposures were likely, despite nominal health at sampling. Sequencing was done on a sample of PBMCs. The chain is built from TRBV7-2 and TRBJ2-1, with 12 bases that match TRBD2. This sequence was found in a man aged 25-45 years in good health and CMV-seronegative. The CDR3 loop is CASSPATGTSGYNEQFF. In DNA, the CDR3 is TGTGCCAGCAGCCCGGCTACCGGGACTAGCGGGTACAATGAGCAGTTCTTC.